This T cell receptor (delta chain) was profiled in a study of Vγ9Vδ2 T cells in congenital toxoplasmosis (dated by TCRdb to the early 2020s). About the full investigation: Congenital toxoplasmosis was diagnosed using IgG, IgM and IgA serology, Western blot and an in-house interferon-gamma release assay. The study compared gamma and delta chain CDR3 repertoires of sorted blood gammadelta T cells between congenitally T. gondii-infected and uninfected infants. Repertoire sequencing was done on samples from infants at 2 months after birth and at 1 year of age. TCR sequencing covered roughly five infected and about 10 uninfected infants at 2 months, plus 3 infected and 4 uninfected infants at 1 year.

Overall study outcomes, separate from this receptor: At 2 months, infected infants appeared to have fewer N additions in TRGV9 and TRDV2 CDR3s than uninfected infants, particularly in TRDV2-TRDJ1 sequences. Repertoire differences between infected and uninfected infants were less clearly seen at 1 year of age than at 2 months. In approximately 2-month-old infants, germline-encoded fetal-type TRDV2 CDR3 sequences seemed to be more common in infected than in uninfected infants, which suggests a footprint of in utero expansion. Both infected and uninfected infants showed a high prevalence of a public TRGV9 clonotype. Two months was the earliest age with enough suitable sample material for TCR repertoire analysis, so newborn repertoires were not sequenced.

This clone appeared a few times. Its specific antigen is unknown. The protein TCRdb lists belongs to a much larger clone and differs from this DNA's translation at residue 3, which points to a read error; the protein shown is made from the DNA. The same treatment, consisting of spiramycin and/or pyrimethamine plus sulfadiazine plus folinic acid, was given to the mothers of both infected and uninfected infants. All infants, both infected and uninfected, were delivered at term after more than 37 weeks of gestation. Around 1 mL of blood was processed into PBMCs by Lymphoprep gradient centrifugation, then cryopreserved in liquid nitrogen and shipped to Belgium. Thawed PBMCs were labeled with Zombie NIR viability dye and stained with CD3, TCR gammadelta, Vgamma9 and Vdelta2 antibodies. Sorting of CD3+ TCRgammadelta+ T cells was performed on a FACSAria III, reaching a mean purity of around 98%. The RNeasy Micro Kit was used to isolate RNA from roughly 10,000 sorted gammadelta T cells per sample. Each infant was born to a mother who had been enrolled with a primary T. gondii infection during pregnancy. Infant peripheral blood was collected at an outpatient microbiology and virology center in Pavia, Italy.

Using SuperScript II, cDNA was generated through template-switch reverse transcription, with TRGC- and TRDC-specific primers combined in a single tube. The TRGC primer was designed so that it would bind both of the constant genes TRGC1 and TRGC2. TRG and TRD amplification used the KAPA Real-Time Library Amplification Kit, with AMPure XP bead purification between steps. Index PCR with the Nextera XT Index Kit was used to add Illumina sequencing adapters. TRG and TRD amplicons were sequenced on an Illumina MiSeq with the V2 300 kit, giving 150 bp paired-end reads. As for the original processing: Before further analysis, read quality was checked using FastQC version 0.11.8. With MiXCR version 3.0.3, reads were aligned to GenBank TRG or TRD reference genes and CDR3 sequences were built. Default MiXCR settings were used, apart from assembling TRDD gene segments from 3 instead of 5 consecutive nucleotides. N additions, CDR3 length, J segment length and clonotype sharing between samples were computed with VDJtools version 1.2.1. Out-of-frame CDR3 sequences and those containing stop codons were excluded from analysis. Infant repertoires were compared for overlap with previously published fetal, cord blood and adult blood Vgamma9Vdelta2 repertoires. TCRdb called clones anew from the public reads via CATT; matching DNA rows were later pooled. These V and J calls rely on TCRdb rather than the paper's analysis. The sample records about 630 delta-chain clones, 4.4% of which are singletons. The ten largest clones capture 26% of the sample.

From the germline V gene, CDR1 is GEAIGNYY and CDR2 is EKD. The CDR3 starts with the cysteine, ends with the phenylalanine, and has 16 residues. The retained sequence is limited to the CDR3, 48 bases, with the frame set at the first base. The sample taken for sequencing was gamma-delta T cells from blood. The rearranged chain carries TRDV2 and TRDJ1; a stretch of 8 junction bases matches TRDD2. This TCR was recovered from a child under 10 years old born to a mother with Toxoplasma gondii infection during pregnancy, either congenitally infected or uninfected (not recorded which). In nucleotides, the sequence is TGTGCCCGTGACTCCTCTTCCTACGTGGGCACCGATAAACTCATCTTT. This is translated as CARDSSSYVGTDKLIF.